The rows below give T cell receptor beta chains drawn from one sample of a study of blood T cell repertoires in COVID-19. Generated by immunoSEQ multiplex PCR, the TCRdb table keeps only in-frame clones and is missing some. The sample yields around 220,000 clones, 80% seen once. Sequenced: PBMCs or T cells enriched from blood (not recorded which). These receptors all come from a woman between 35 and 50 years old with acute COVID-19. Both conserved end residues are part of each CDR3. The order of the fields is D gene, clone size, J gene, V gene, CDR3 DNA, CDR3 protein. D genes are given only for firm matches. Clone size appears in some rows only: once, few, many, or a class for an expanded clone.

NA NA TRBJ2-1 TRBV11-2 TGTGCCAGCAGCCCCCGTTGGACTACATACAATGAGCAGTTCTTC CASSPRWTTYNEQFF
NA NA TRBJ1-4 TRBV3-1/TRBV3-2 TGTGCCAGCAGCCAGGATCGACGGGGAGTTAATGAAAAACTGTTTTTT CASSQDRRGVNEKLFF
NA NA TRBJ2-4 TRBV3-1/TRBV3-2 TGTGCCAGCAGCCAAGATGCAGGGTCTATAGCCAAAAACATTCAGTACTTC CASSQDAGSIAKNIQYF
NA NA TRBJ2-2 TRBV15 TGTGCCACCAGCAGAGATATAGTGGCCGGGGAGCTGTTTTTT CATSRDIVAGELFF
TRBD2 NA TRBJ2-7 TRBV6-2/TRBV6-3 TGTGCCAGCAGTTACTCGAGTAGCCGGAGCGGGGGGCCGACCTACGAGCAGTACTTC CASSYSSSRSGGPTYEQYF
NA NA TRBJ1-1 TRBV5-4 TGTGCCAGCAGCCAGCAGGTTAACACTGAAGCTTTCTTT CASSQQVNTEAFF
NA NA TRBJ1-1 TRBV29-1 TGCAGCGCGGGCAAGGGAGGCGACACTGAAGCTTTCTTT CSAGKGGDTEAFF
TRBD1 NA TRBJ1-4 TRBV7-9 TGTGCCAGCAGCGCGAACAGGGGGGACGAAAAACTGTTTTTT CASSANRGDEKLFF
NA few TRBJ2-2 TRBV11-2 TGTGCCAGCAGCTTGGGGCAAGCGCGAACCGGGGAGCTGTTTTTT CASSLGQARTGELFF
NA NA TRBJ2-7 TRBV19 TGTGCCAGTAGTATAGGAGAGCGGGAGCAGTACTTC CASSIGEREQYF
TRBD2 NA TRBJ2-7 TRBV2 TGTGCCAGCAGTGGGACTAGCGGGAGGGCCTACGAGCAGTACTTC CASSGTSGRAYEQYF
NA NA TRBJ1-6 TRBV10-3 TGTGCCAGGAGGGTCTCACCCCTCCACTTT CARRVSPLHF
TRBD1 NA TRBJ1-2 TRBV30 TGTGCCTGGAGTATACAGGGGCCCTATGGCTACACCTTC CAWSIQGPYGYTF
TRBD1 NA TRBJ2-3 TRBV28 TGTGCCAGCAGACAGGGGGCAATAGATACGCAGTATTTT CASRQGAIDTQYF
NA few TRBJ2-1 TRBV11-2 TGTGCCAGCAGCTTGGGAGGGGGAACCCACAATGAGCAGTTCTTC CASSLGGGTHNEQFF
NA NA TRBJ2-3 TRBV6-5 TGTGCCAGCAGCCCCCAGGACAGTACAGATACGCAGTATTTT CASSPQDSTDTQYF
NA NA TRBJ2-1 TRBV2 TGTGCCAGCAGCAAAGACTGGCATGAGCAGTTCTTC CASSKDWHEQFF
NA NA TRBJ1-5 TRBV6-2/TRBV6-3 TGTGCCAGCAGTTATACGGGTCAGCCCCAGCATTTT CASSYTGQPQHF
NA NA TRBJ2-5 TRBV6-1 TGTGCCAGCAGTGAAAATCGGGGAGAGACCCAGTACTTC CASSENRGETQYF
NA NA TRBJ2-7 TRBV5-6 TGTGCCAGCAGCTTGGCTGTGGGGCGAGAGCAGTACTTC CASSLAVGREQYF
NA NA TRBJ2-2 TRBV15 TGTGCCACCAGCAGAGAGTTGGCGGAGAACACCGGGGAGCTGTTTTTT CATSRELAENTGELFF
NA NA TRBJ1-5 TRBV28 TGTGCCAGCAGTTTATTAGGGGGACCGGGGCCTTATAGCAATCAGCCCCAGCATTTT CASSLLGGPGPYSNQPQHF
TRBD1 NA TRBJ1-1 TRBV4-1 TGCGCCAGCAGCCCGAGCGGGACGGACGAAACCCGGGACAGGGCTGAAGCTTTCTTT CASSPSGTDETRDRAEAFF
NA few TRBJ2-7 TRBV28 TGTGCCAGCAGTTTGGGGGCCTTCGACGAGCAGTACTTC CASSLGAFDEQYF
TRBD1 NA TRBJ1-2 TRBV10-3 TGTGCCACACCGACCAGGGGGACGGATGGCTACACCTTC CATPTRGTDGYTF
NA NA TRBJ1-2 TRBV28 TGTGCCAGCAGTTGGGGGGTCTTTAACTATGGCTACACCTTC CASSWGVFNYGYTF
TRBD1 few TRBJ2-7 TRBV7-9 TGTGCCAGCAGCTTAGTCGGCCAGGGGGTCTACGAGCAGTACTTC CASSLVGQGVYEQYF
TRBD1 few TRBJ2-7 TRBV19 TGTGCCAGTAGTATTCTTTCTGTGTTGACAGGGAGAAATGGTGAGCAGTACTTC CASSILSVLTGRNGEQYF
NA NA TRBJ1-5 TRBV15 TGTGCCACCAGGGGGGGAACCTTGCCCCAGCATTTT CATRGGTLPQHF
TRBD2 NA TRBJ2-7 TRBV10-1 TGCGCCAGCAGTGTCCGGGGGGAATCGAGAGAGCAGTACTTC CASSVRGESREQYF
TRBD2 NA TRBJ2-3 TRBV30 TGTGCCTGGAGATTATTCGGGGGGGGGAGCACAGATACGCAGTATTTT CAWRLFGGGSTDTQYF
NA NA TRBJ1-5 TRBV9 TGTGCCAGCAGCTCAGGGCACGGCAATCAGCCCCAGCATTTT CASSSGHGNQPQHF
NA few TRBJ2-1 TRBV9 TGTGCCAGCAGCGTACGAGAAGAGCAGTTCTTC CASSVREEQFF
TRBD2 NA TRBJ2-1 TRBV7-2 TGTGCCAGCAGCTGGACTAGCGGGAGCTCCTACAATGAGCAGTTCTTC CASSWTSGSSYNEQFF
NA NA TRBJ2-1 TRBV10-3 TGTGCCATCAGTGAGTCTCAAATTAACGAGCGGTCCAATGAGCAGTTCTTC CAISESQINERSNEQFF
TRBD1 NA TRBJ1-1 TRBV28 TGTGCCAGCAGTTCAAGACAGGGGCCTCGGGCAGGAGCTTTCTTT CASSSRQGPRAGAFF
NA NA TRBJ2-3 TRBV3-1/TRBV3-2 TGTGCCAGCAGCCTTACGGGAGTCCCAGGGGGAGATACGCAGTATTTT CASSLTGVPGGDTQYF
NA many TRBJ2-7 TRBV7-6 TGTGCCAGCAGCTTACAAGAGGGTGCCTACGAGCAGTACTTC CASSLQEGAYEQYF
NA NA TRBJ1-1 TRBV12-5 TGTGCTAGCGGTGCCGGGGATAGCACTGAAGCTTTCTTT CASGAGDSTEAFF
TRBD1 NA TRBJ2-3 TRBV11-2 TGTGCCAGCAGCGAACGAACAGGGGTGACCACAGATACGCAGTATTTT CASSERTGVTTDTQYF
NA NA TRBJ1-1 TRBV30 TGTGCCTGGAGCGCCTTGAAAGTGGGCGCTGAAGCTTTCTTT CAWSALKVGAEAFF
NA NA TRBJ1-1 TRBV19 TGTGCCAGTAGTATTAGGGGAAACACTGAAGCTTTCTTT CASSIRGNTEAFF
TRBD1 NA TRBJ2-5 TRBV5-1 TGCGCCAGCAGCTTGGTCGGCAGGGGGCAGGGAGAGACCCAGTACTTC CASSLVGRGQGETQYF
TRBD1 NA TRBJ1-3 TRBV5-8 TGTGCCAGCAGCCCCGGGCAGGGGGCCTATTTT CASSPGQGAYF